The 6 T cell receptor beta chains below were found in one sample sequenced in a study of response to subunit inactivated influenza vaccine. From the RT-PCR reads, TCRdb called clonotypes with MiXCR, one entry per CDR3 protein. The sample lists approximately 500,000 distinct CDR3 sequences, 10% to 15% occurring once. The material was PBMCs from blood, obtained about 6 weeks after vaccination. The receptors stem from a middle-aged man who received an inactivated influenza vaccine.

The J gene is TRBJ2-3, the V gene TRBV29-1, with 9 bases identical to TRBD2. V lost 4 bases, J lost 3 bases, and 14 bases stayed unmatched. This CDR3 is built from 17 residues. The germline gives CDR1 SQVTM, CDR2 ANQGSEA. The CDR3 DNA reads as TGCAGCGTTGTGGGCTCCCGGGCGGGAGGGGGAACAGATACGCAGTATTTT. Translated: CSVVGSRAGGGTDTQYF.

The chain uses TRBV5-1 and TRBJ1-4, with D possibly TRBD1 on 6 matching bases. Germline CDR1 is SGHRS and CDR2 is YFSETQ. The CDR3 length is 13 residues. Trimming removed 3 bases at V and 4 bases at J, with 7 bases between. The CDR3: CASSSDSNEKLFF. In DNA, the CDR3 is TGCGCCAGCAGCTCGGACAGTAATGAAAAACTGTTTTTT. The full variable domain, its missing parts supplied by reference TRBV5-1 and TRBJ1-4, is KAGVTQTPRYLIKTRGQQVTLSCSPISGHRSVSWYQQTPGQGLQFLFEYFSETQRNKGNFPGRFSGRQFSNSRSEMNVSTLELGDSALYLCASSSDSNEKLFFGSGTQLSVL.

This clonotype has only a few counts. A read error may be the cause here, since a much bigger clone is one base away. CDR3 nucleotide sequence: TGTGCCAGCAGCTTAGTTGGGGGTTGGGAGCAGTTCTTC. Its translation is CASSLVGGWEQFF. The chain has TRBV11-2 and TRBJ2-1; TRBD1 or TRBD2 may be the D gene (5 bases each). Trimming removed 1 base at V and 10 bases at J, with 11 bases between. The CDR3 runs to 13 residues. Germline lookup yields CDR1 SGHAT and CDR2 FQNNGV. Full variable domain (rest looked up from reference TRBV11-2 and TRBJ2-1): EAGVAQSPRYKIIEKRQSVAFWCNPISGHATLYWYQQILGQGPKLLIQFQNNGVVDDSQLPKDRFSAERLKGVDSTLKIQPAKLEDSAVYLCASSLVGGWEQFFGPGTRLTVL.

This clonotype was observed a handful of times. The rearrangement uses TRBV7-2 and TRBJ2-1; 11 positions agree with TRBD2. This CDR3 contains 17 residues. Germline V gene sequence: CDR1 SGHTA, CDR2 FQGNSA. J was trimmed by 0 bases and V by 1 base; bases with no gene match: 2. The CDR3 spells CASSLGGLADSYNEQFF. For the CDR3, the DNA is TGTGCCAGCAGCTTAGGGGGACTAGCGGACTCCTACAATGAGCAGTTCTTC.

This clonotype showed up many times. The CDR3 is CSVEWRTAGGSYNEQFF. DNA for the CDR3: TGCAGCGTTGAATGGCGTACGGCAGGGGGCTCCTACAATGAGCAGTTCTTC. V and J are TRBV29-1 and TRBJ2-1, with TRBD1 matching over 7 bases. Unmatched junction bases numbered 10, after V lost 2 bases and J lost 0 bases. The CDR3 has 17 amino acids. The germline gives CDR1 SQVTM, CDR2 ANQGSEA.

The chain joins TRBV20-1 to TRBJ2-7; 11 bases match TRBD2. With 5 bases clipped from V and 3 bases from J, the junction kept 15 bases outside the gene matches. CDR3 length: 17 residues. Germline V gene sequence: CDR1 DFQATT, CDR2 SNEGSKA (reference sequence). This CDR3 reads CSAAPLTSGRRVYEQYF. The CDR3 region has the DNA TGCAGTGCTGCCCCCCTTACTAGCGGGAGACGGGTCTACGAGCAGTACTTC.